This T cell receptor beta chain was identified in a study of blood T cell repertoires in COVID-19. The overall study: Acute and convalescent COVID-19 samples came from the United States, Italy and Spain. In each case, the material was cDNA or gDNA derived from T cells, B-cell-depleted T cells, or PBMCs.

The CDR3 totals 14 residues. Per the germline V gene, CDR1 is SGHTA and CDR2 is FQGNSA. J lost 2 bases, V lost 4 bases, and 1 base had no gene match. In the authors' workflow: Amplification of reference gene primers was used by the study to estimate nucleated cell counts. Here immunoSEQ multiplex PCR was the method, and the copy in TCRdb shows in-frame clones only, minus some. That table furnishes V, J and clone size, whereas the DNA furnished D and trimming. Of 250,000 to 350,000 clones in the sample, roughly 88% were seen once. The origin of this receptor is a man aged 18 to 29 with active or convalescent COVID-19. This rearrangement joins TRBV7-2 to TRBJ2-5, with 10 bases fitting TRBD2. The sequencing input was peripheral blood. CDR3 nucleotide sequence: TGTGCCAGCAGCTCACTAGCGGGGCAAGAGACCCAGTACTTC. Translation gives CASSSLAGQETQYF.